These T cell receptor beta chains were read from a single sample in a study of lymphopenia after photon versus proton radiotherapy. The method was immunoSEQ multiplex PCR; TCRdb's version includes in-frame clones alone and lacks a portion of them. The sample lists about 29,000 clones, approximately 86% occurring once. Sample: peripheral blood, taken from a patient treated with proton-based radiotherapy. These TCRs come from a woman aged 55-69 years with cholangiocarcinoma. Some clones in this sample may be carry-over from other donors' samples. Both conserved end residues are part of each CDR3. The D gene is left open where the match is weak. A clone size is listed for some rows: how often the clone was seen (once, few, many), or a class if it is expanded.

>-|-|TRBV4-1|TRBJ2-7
CASSQDLLRSIYEQYF
TGCGCCAGCAGCCAAGACCTTCTCAGATCCATCTACGAGCAGTACTTC
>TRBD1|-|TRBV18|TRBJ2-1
CASSQPGQGDREQFF
TGTGCCAGCTCACAACCGGGACAGGGAGATAGGGAGCAGTTCTTC
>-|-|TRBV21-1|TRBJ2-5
CASSTLAPQETQYF
TGTGCCAGCAGCACCTTAGCTCCTCAAGAGACCCAGTACTTC
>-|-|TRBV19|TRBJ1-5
CASSKQRSSNQPQHF
TGTGCCAGTAGTAAACAGAGAAGTAGCAATCAGCCCCAGCATTTT
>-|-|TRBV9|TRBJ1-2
CASSPEGHSNYGYTF
TGTGCCAGCAGCCCGGAGGGACATTCGAACTATGGCTACACCTTC
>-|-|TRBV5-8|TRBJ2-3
CASSLRGSYTDTQYF
TGTGCCAGCAGCTTGAGGGGTTCATACACAGATACGCAGTATTTT
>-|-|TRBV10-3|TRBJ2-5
CAISESPTVVGQETQYF
TGTGCCATCAGTGAATCCCCCACAGTAGTGGGGCAAGAGACCCAGTACTTC
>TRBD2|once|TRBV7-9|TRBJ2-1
CASSLPVGAGVHYNEQFF
TGTGCCAGCAGCTTACCCGTGGGAGCGGGGGTCCACTACAATGAGCAGTTCTTC
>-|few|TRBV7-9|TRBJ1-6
CASSSGRDGYSPLHF
TGTGCCAGCAGCTCTGGCCGGGACGGATATTCACCCCTCCACTTT
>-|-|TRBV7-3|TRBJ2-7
CASSLIGGFNEQYF
TGTGCCAGCAGCTTAATTGGGGGCTTCAACGAGCAGTACTTC
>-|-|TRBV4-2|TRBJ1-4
CASSQGGVNEKLFF
TGTGCCAGCAGCCAAGGGGGGGTTAATGAAAAACTGTTTTTT
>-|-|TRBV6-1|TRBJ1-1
CASTYERVTEAFF
TGTGCCAGCACCTACGAGAGGGTCACTGAAGCTTTCTTT
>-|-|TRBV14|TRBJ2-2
CASSQKTGELFF
TGTGCCAGCAGCCAGAAAACCGGGGAGCTGTTTTTT
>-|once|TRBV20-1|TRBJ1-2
CSASAGGYTF
TGCAGTGCTAGTGCCGGGGGCTACACCTTC
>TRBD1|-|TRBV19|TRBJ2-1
CASSTGPRQGRYDEQFF
TGTGCCAGTAGTACCGGGCCCAGACAGGGGCGTTATGATGAGCAGTTCTTC
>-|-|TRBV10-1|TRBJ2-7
CASSEYGGSYEQYF
TGCGCCAGCAGTGAGTACGGGGGATCCTACGAGCAGTACTTC
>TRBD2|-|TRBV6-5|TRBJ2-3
CASSLGLAGADTQYF
TGTGCCAGCAGCCTGGGACTAGCGGGGGCAGATACGCAGTATTTT
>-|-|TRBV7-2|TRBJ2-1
CASSLGTGPYNEQFF
TGTGCCAGCAGCTTAGGCACAGGTCCCTACAATGAGCAGTTCTTC
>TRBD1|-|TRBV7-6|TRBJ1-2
CASSLSAGTGVGYTF
TGTGCCAGCAGCTTATCGGCCGGGACAGGGGTTGGCTACACCTTC
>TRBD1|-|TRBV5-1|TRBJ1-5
CASSLFGQGAPSNQPQHF
TGCGCCAGCAGCTTGTTTGGGCAGGGGGCTCCTAGCAATCAGCCCCAGCATTTT
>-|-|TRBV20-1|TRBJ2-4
CSASFGIQYF
TGCAGTGCTAGCTTCGGCATTCAGTACTTC
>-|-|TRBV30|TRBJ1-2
CAWSSGFYGYTF
TGTGCCTGGAGTTCGGGGTTCTATGGCTACACCTTC
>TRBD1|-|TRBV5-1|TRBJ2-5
CASSTRQGLETQYF
TGCGCCAGCAGCACCAGACAGGGTTTGGAGACCCAGTACTTC
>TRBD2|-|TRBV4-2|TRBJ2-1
CASSQDLGLAKEQFF
TGTGCCAGCAGCCAAGATCTTGGACTAGCGAAAGAGCAGTTCTTC
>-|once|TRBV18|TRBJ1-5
CASSPRGDQPQHF
TGTGCCAGCTCTCCCAGGGGCGATCAGCCCCAGCATTTT
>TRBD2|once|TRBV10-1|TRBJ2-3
CASSDVAGATDTQYF
TGCGCCAGCAGTGATGTGGCGGGAGCAACAGATACGCAGTATTTT
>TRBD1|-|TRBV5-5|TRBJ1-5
CASSLQGGNQPQHF
TGTGCCAGCAGCCTACAGGGGGGCAATCAGCCCCAGCATTTT
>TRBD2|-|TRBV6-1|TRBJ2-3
CASSGPGTRGRTDTQYF
TGTGCCAGCAGTGGACCCGGGACTAGAGGACGAACAGATACGCAGTATTTT
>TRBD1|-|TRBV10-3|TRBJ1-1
CAIGQGVRNTEAFF
TGTGCCATAGGACAGGGGGTTAGAAACACTGAAGCTTTCTTT
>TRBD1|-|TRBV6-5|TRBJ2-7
CASRGTGYSYEQYF
TGTGCCAGCAGAGGGACAGGGTACTCCTACGAGCAGTACTTC
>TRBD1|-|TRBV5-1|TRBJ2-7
CASSRDRTYEQYF
TGCGCCAGCAGCCGGGACAGGACCTACGAGCAGTACTTC
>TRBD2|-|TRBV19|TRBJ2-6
CASSIMGAGGPSGANVLTF
TGTGCCAGTAGTATAATGGGGGCGGGAGGGCCATCTGGGGCCAACGTCCTGACTTTC
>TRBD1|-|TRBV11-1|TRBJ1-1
CASSLQGAGTEAFF
TGTGCCAGCAGCTTACAGGGGGCCGGCACTGAAGCTTTCTTT
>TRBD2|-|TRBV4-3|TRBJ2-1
CASSQFGSPGGNEQFF
TGCGCCAGCAGCCAATTCGGTAGCCCCGGGGGGAATGAGCAGTTCTTC
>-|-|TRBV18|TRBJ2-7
CASSPVGTNSYEQYF
TGTGCCAGCTCACCGGTTGGGACAAACTCCTACGAGCAGTACTTC
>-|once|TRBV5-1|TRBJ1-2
CASSTVAVDYGYTF
TGCGCCAGCAGCACCGTAGCGGTTGACTATGGCTACACCTTC
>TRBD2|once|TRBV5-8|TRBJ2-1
CASSLLAGVPNEQFF
TGTGCCAGCAGCTTACTAGCGGGAGTCCCCAATGAGCAGTTCTTC
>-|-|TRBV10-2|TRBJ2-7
CATWDWAYEQYF
TGCGCCACCTGGGACTGGGCCTACGAGCAGTACTTC
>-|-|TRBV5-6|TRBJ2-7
CASSWEGEQYF
TGTGCCAGCAGCTGGGAAGGGGAGCAGTACTTC
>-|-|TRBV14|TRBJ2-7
CASSPAKNPYEQYF
TGTGCCAGCAGCCCCGCTAAGAACCCCTACGAGCAGTACTTC
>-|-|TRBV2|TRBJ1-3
CASSGQGNTIYF
TGTGCCAGCAGTGGGCAGGGAAACACCATATATTTT
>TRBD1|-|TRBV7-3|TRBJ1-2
CASSLNNAGGLGGYTF
TGTGCCAGCAGCTTAAATAATGCAGGGGGACTTGGTGGCTACACCTTC